This record concerns one TCR beta chain sequence. Its target is not known. TCRdb called the RACE reads again in MiXCR, with one record for every CDR3 protein. The table has 300,000 to 400,000 distinct CDR3 sequences, about 7% seen once. The time point was: patch test 1, 2 weeks after DPC sensitization. The sample's treatment: therapeutic diphenylcyclopropenone sensitization with weekly scalp DPC. The starting material, unfractionated whole blood, was used for total RNA extraction. This specimen comes from a study of human T cells and chemical hapten exposure. Study at large: A mostly female patient group had alopecia areata, totalis or universalis.

CDR1 is SEHNR and CDR2 is FQNEAQ in the germline V gene (reference sequence). CDR3 length: 14 residues. Trimming took off 6 bases at V and 1 base at J, with 12 bases between the two ends. Overall study results and limits: Every donor had alopecia, and their immune response may therefore differ from healthy people's. Once DPC sensitization occurred, TCRs above 1 in 1000 frequency showed no change.

This receptor was taken from a young woman with alopecia areata. Some clones in this sample may be carry-over from other donors' samples. The rearrangement joins TRBV7-9 to TRBJ1-2; D is undetermined. The material sequenced was whole blood, taken in connection with sensitization to the hapten diphenylcyclopropenone (DPC). The CDR3 nucleotides are TGTGCCAGCAGTTCCGGTGATTTTAACTATGGCTACACCTTC. This sequence encodes CASSSGDFNYGYTF.